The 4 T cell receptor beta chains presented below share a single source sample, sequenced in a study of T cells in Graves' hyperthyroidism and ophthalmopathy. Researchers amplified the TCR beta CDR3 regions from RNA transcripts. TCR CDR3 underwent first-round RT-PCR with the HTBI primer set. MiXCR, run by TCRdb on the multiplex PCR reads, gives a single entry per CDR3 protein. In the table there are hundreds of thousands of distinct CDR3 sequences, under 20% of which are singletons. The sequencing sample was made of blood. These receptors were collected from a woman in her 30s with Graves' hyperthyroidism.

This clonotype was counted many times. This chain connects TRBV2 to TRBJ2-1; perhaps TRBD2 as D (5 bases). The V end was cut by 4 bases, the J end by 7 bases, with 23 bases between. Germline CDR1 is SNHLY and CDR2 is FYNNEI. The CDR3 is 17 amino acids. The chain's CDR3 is CASSAMFIAGGLNEQFF. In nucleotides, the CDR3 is TGTGCCAGCAGTGCGATGTTTATTGCGGGTGGTTTGAATGAGCAGTTCTTC.

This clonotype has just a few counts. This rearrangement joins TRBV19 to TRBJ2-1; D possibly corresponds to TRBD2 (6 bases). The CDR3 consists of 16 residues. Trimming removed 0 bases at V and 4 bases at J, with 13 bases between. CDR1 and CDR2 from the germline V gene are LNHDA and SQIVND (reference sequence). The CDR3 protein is CASSIEGDLTYNEQFF. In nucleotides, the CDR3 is TGTGCCAGTAGTATAGAAGGGGACTTAACTTACAATGAGCAGTTCTTC.

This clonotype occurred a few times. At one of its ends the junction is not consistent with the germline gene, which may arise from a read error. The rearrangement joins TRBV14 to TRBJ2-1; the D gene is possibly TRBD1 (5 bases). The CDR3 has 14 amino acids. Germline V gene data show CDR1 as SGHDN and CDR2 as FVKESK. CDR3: CASGQGGYYNEQFF. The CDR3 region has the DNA TGTGCCAGCGGCCAGGGCGGTTACTACAATGAGCAGTTCTTC.

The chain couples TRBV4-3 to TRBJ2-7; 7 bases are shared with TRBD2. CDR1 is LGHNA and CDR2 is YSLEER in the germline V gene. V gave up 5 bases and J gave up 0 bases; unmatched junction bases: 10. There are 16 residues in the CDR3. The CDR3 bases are TGCGCCAGCAGCTACCGTCTAGCGGTGAGCTCCTACGAGCAGTACTTC. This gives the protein CASSYRLAVSSYEQYF.